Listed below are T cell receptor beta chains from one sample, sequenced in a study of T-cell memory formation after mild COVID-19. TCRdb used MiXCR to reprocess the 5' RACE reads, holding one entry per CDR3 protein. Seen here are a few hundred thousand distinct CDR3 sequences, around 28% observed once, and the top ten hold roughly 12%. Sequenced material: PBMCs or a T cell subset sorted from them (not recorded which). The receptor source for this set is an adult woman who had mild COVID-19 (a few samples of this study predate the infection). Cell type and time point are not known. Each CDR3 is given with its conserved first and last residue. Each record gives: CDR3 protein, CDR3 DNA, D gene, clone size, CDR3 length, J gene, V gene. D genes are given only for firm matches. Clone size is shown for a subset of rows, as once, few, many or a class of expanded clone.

cdr3_aa: CSVRQGLYNEQFF
cdr3_nt: TGCAGCGTGAGGCAGGGTTTGTACAATGAGCAGTTCTTC
d_call: -
clone_size: few
cdr3_length: 13
j_call: TRBJ2-1
v_call: TRBV29-1

cdr3_aa: CATSNLRGTGANVLTF
cdr3_nt: TGTGCCACCAGCAATCTCAGGGGGACTGGGGCCAACGTCCTGACTTTC
d_call: TRBD1
clone_size: -
cdr3_length: 16
j_call: TRBJ2-6
v_call: TRBV24-1

cdr3_aa: CASRQGRVVNEQFF
cdr3_nt: TGTGCCAGCAGACAGGGGAGAGTTGTCAATGAGCAGTTCTTC
d_call: TRBD1
clone_size: many
cdr3_length: 14
j_call: TRBJ2-1
v_call: TRBV27

cdr3_aa: CASSLAYVGGAGTEAFF
cdr3_nt: TGTGCCAGCAGCTTAGCGTATGTGGGGGGCGCGGGCACTGAAGCTTTCTTT
d_call: -
clone_size: few
cdr3_length: 17
j_call: TRBJ1-1
v_call: TRBV7-9

cdr3_aa: CASSPLISYGYTF
cdr3_nt: TGTGCCAGCAGCCCACTCATTTCCTATGGCTACACCTTC
d_call: -
clone_size: -
cdr3_length: 13
j_call: TRBJ1-2
v_call: TRBV7-2

cdr3_aa: CASGGRAVDTQYF
cdr3_nt: TGTGCCAGTGGCGGGAGGGCGGTAGATACGCAGTATTTT
d_call: TRBD2
clone_size: -
cdr3_length: 13
j_call: TRBJ2-3
v_call: TRBV6-1

cdr3_aa: CSARDRGIGQPQHF
cdr3_nt: TGCAGTGCTAGGGACAGGGGGATAGGTCAGCCCCAGCATTTT
d_call: TRBD1
clone_size: many
cdr3_length: 14
j_call: TRBJ1-5
v_call: TRBV20-1

cdr3_aa: CASSGGEGEQYF
cdr3_nt: TGTGCCAGCAGTGGCGGGGAAGGGGAGCAGTACTTC
d_call: -
clone_size: few
cdr3_length: 12
j_call: TRBJ2-7
v_call: TRBV2

cdr3_aa: CASSLGMGRTGELFF
cdr3_nt: TGTGCCAGCAGCTTAGGAATGGGGCGAACCGGGGAGCTGTTTTTT
d_call: -
clone_size: -
cdr3_length: 15
j_call: TRBJ2-2
v_call: TRBV7-7

cdr3_aa: CASVGAGLAFF
cdr3_nt: TGCGCCAGCGTAGGAGCAGGGCTAGCTTTCTTT
d_call: -
clone_size: few
cdr3_length: 11
j_call: TRBJ1-1
v_call: TRBV5-1

cdr3_aa: CSAREGGNTEAFF
cdr3_nt: TGCAGTGCTAGGGAGGGGGGGAACACTGAAGCTTTCTTT
d_call: -
clone_size: once
cdr3_length: 13
j_call: TRBJ1-1
v_call: TRBV20-1

cdr3_aa: CASSRSYPEQFF
cdr3_nt: TGTGCCAGCAGCCGTTCCTATCCGGAGCAGTTCTTC
d_call: -
clone_size: few
cdr3_length: 12
j_call: TRBJ2-1
v_call: TRBV14

cdr3_aa: CASSLAHWTSGGYEQYF
cdr3_nt: TGTGCCAGCAGTTTAGCGCATTGGACTAGCGGGGGATACGAGCAGTACTTC
d_call: TRBD2
clone_size: -
cdr3_length: 17
j_call: TRBJ2-7
v_call: TRBV12-3/TRBV12-4

cdr3_aa: CASSAGLPAYEQYF
cdr3_nt: TGTGCCAGCAGTGCTGGACTCCCGGCCTACGAGCAGTACTTC
d_call: -
clone_size: few
cdr3_length: 14
j_call: TRBJ2-7
v_call: TRBV12-3/TRBV12-4

cdr3_aa: CSAKGIGMAGVSYNEQFF
cdr3_nt: TGCAGTGCTAAGGGGATCGGGATGGCGGGAGTTTCCTACAATGAGCAGTTCTTC
d_call: TRBD2
clone_size: many
cdr3_length: 18
j_call: TRBJ2-1
v_call: TRBV20-1

cdr3_aa: CSANALAGGPGEQFF
cdr3_nt: TGCAGTGCCAACGCCCTAGCGGGGGGGCCGGGTGAGCAGTTCTTC
d_call: TRBD2
clone_size: few
cdr3_length: 15
j_call: TRBJ2-1
v_call: TRBV20-1

cdr3_aa: CASSQGSGGAYEQYF
cdr3_nt: TGCGCCAGCAGCCAGGGAAGCGGGGGGGCCTACGAGCAGTACTTC
d_call: TRBD2
clone_size: -
cdr3_length: 15
j_call: TRBJ2-7
v_call: TRBV4-1

cdr3_aa: CASSDRLAGGSNEQFF
cdr3_nt: TGTGCCAGCAGCGATAGACTAGCGGGAGGGTCGAATGAGCAGTTCTTC
d_call: TRBD2
clone_size: -
cdr3_length: 16
j_call: TRBJ2-1
v_call: TRBV11-2

cdr3_aa: CAIFQDRRTSTDTQYF
cdr3_nt: TGCGCCATTTTCCAGGACAGGCGAACTAGCACAGATACGCAGTATTTT
d_call: TRBD1
clone_size: few
cdr3_length: 16
j_call: TRBJ2-3
v_call: TRBV10-2

cdr3_aa: CASSFSGGDTGELFF
cdr3_nt: TGCGCCAGCAGCTTTAGCGGGGGCGACACCGGGGAGCTGTTTTTT
d_call: TRBD2
clone_size: -
cdr3_length: 15
j_call: TRBJ2-2
v_call: TRBV5-1

cdr3_aa: CASSSYDRKGDEQFF
cdr3_nt: TGCGCCAGCAGCTCTTACGACAGGAAAGGAGATGAGCAGTTCTTC
d_call: -
clone_size: -
cdr3_length: 15
j_call: TRBJ2-1
v_call: TRBV5-1

cdr3_aa: CASSQEANTGYTF
cdr3_nt: TGTGCCAGCAGCCAAGAGGCAAATACGGGCTACACCTTC
d_call: -
clone_size: few
cdr3_length: 13
j_call: TRBJ1-2
v_call: TRBV7-9

cdr3_aa: CSAKNPGMNTEAFF
cdr3_nt: TGCAGTGCTAAAAATCCCGGTATGAACACTGAAGCTTTCTTT
d_call: -
clone_size: many
cdr3_length: 14
j_call: TRBJ1-1
v_call: TRBV20-1

cdr3_aa: CSAYGSGSSYEQYF
cdr3_nt: TGCAGTGCTTATGGGTCAGGAAGCTCCTACGAGCAGTACTTC
d_call: -
clone_size: -
cdr3_length: 14
j_call: TRBJ2-7
v_call: TRBV20-1

cdr3_aa: CASSLGRGPVDTQYF
cdr3_nt: TGTGCCAGCAGCTTAGGAAGGGGGCCTGTAGATACGCAGTATTTT
d_call: TRBD1
clone_size: -
cdr3_length: 15
j_call: TRBJ2-3
v_call: TRBV11-2

cdr3_aa: CASSFDRDKNIQYF
cdr3_nt: TGCGCCAGCAGCTTCGACAGGGACAAAAACATTCAGTACTTC
d_call: TRBD1
clone_size: -
cdr3_length: 14
j_call: TRBJ2-4
v_call: TRBV5-1

cdr3_aa: CASSIGTGVLTDTQYF
cdr3_nt: TGCGCCAGCAGCATCGGGACAGGGGTACTCACAGATACGCAGTATTTT
d_call: TRBD1
clone_size: -
cdr3_length: 16
j_call: TRBJ2-3
v_call: TRBV5-1

cdr3_aa: CASSSNEQFF
cdr3_nt: TGTGCCAGCAGCTCTAATGAGCAGTTCTTC
d_call: -
clone_size: many
cdr3_length: 10
j_call: TRBJ2-1
v_call: TRBV5-5

cdr3_aa: CASSPGTGLNYEQYF
cdr3_nt: TGTGCCAGCAGCCCCGGGACAGGGCTTAACTACGAGCAGTACTTC
d_call: TRBD1
clone_size: many
cdr3_length: 15
j_call: TRBJ2-7
v_call: TRBV27

cdr3_aa: CASSVVTSGSTDTQYF
cdr3_nt: TGTGCCAGCAGCGTAGTTACTAGCGGGAGCACAGATACGCAGTATTTT
d_call: TRBD2
clone_size: -
cdr3_length: 16
j_call: TRBJ2-3
v_call: TRBV9

cdr3_aa: CSVATSGRSNEQFF
cdr3_nt: TGCAGCGTCGCAACTAGCGGGAGATCCAATGAGCAGTTCTTC
d_call: TRBD2
clone_size: few
cdr3_length: 14
j_call: TRBJ2-1
v_call: TRBV29-1

cdr3_aa: CSVDLSGKNTGELFF
cdr3_nt: TGCAGCGTTGATCTGTCGGGGAAGAACACCGGGGAGCTGTTTTTT
d_call: -
clone_size: -
cdr3_length: 15
j_call: TRBJ2-2
v_call: TRBV29-1

cdr3_aa: CASRRDGTYGYTF
cdr3_nt: TGTGCCAGCAGGAGGGACGGAACCTATGGCTACACCTTC
d_call: -
clone_size: -
cdr3_length: 13
j_call: TRBJ1-2
v_call: TRBV6-1

cdr3_aa: CSARQTERLDGYTF
cdr3_nt: TGCAGTGCTCGACAGACGGAACGGCTGGATGGCTACACCTTC
d_call: -
clone_size: few
cdr3_length: 14
j_call: TRBJ1-2
v_call: TRBV20-1

cdr3_aa: CASSLGRVSSYEQYF
cdr3_nt: TGCGCCAGCAGCTTGGGACGGGTAAGCTCCTACGAGCAGTACTTC
d_call: -
clone_size: -
cdr3_length: 15
j_call: TRBJ2-7
v_call: TRBV5-1

cdr3_aa: CASSLGTGTYNEQFF
cdr3_nt: TGTGCCAGCAGTTTAGGGACTGGGACCTACAATGAGCAGTTCTTC
d_call: -
clone_size: few
cdr3_length: 15
j_call: TRBJ2-1
v_call: TRBV12-3/TRBV12-4

cdr3_aa: CASSVVGGMSAGELFF
cdr3_nt: TGTGCCAGCAGCGTAGTTGGGGGGATGTCGGCCGGGGAGCTGTTTTTT
d_call: -
clone_size: many
cdr3_length: 16
j_call: TRBJ2-2
v_call: TRBV9

cdr3_aa: CASSPLGQVEEGYTF
cdr3_nt: TGTGCCAGCTCACCACTCGGACAAGTAGAGGAGGGCTACACCTTC
d_call: -
clone_size: -
cdr3_length: 15
j_call: TRBJ1-2
v_call: TRBV18

cdr3_aa: CSARYASGTFYEQYF
cdr3_nt: TGCAGTGCTAGGTATGCTAGCGGGACGTTCTACGAGCAGTACTTC
d_call: TRBD2
clone_size: few
cdr3_length: 15
j_call: TRBJ2-7
v_call: TRBV20-1

cdr3_aa: CASSAAGLAERDTQYF
cdr3_nt: TGTGCCAGCAGCGCCGCCGGACTAGCCGAACGAGATACGCAGTATTTT
d_call: TRBD2
clone_size: -
cdr3_length: 16
j_call: TRBJ2-3
v_call: TRBV7-9

cdr3_aa: CASSLPSVLSGSLYNEQFF
cdr3_nt: TGTGCCAGCAGTTTACCGAGCGTCCTTAGCGGGAGCCTATACAATGAGCAGTTCTTC
d_call: TRBD2
clone_size: -
cdr3_length: 19
j_call: TRBJ2-1
v_call: TRBV27

cdr3_aa: CASNRDMGTEAFF
cdr3_nt: TGTGCCAGCAACAGGGACATGGGAACTGAAGCTTTCTTT
d_call: -
clone_size: few
cdr3_length: 13
j_call: TRBJ1-1
v_call: TRBV9

cdr3_aa: CSIRQGATEAFF
cdr3_nt: TGCAGCATTCGACAGGGGGCCACTGAAGCTTTCTTT
d_call: TRBD1
clone_size: few
cdr3_length: 12
j_call: TRBJ1-1
v_call: TRBV29-1